A single sample is the source of the 26 T cell receptor beta chains below, sequenced in a study of T cell responses to AZD1222 COVID-19 vaccine. Only in-frame clones appear in the TCRdb table, and some are missing; sequencing was by immunoSEQ multiplex PCR. The profile shows under 200,000 clones, approximately 91% of them singletons. Sequenced material: peripheral blood, taken on day 0 of AZD1222 vaccination. These TCRs come from an adult in good health.

The genes are TRBV3-1 (or the pseudogene TRBV3-2) and TRBJ1-5, with 7 bases identical to TRBD1. CDR1 is LGHDT and CDR2 is YNNKEL in the germline V gene (reference sequence). This CDR3 is built from 15 residues. V shed 2 bases and J 3 bases; nucleotides not matched to a gene: 4. As DNA, the CDR3 is TGTGCCAGCAGCCAAAAGGGGACAGCCAATCAGCCCCAGCATTTT. Translating it yields CASSQKGTANQPQHF.

CDR3 sequence (DNA): TGTGCCAGTAGTATGGGGTGGGGCAGGGCCATGAACACTGAAGCTTTCTTT. Protein sequence: CASSMGWGRAMNTEAFF. V gene TRBV19 combines with J gene TRBJ1-1, with D possibly TRBD1 on 5 matching bases. Trimming removed 3 bases at V and 0 bases at J, with 17 bases between. CDR3 length: 17 amino acids. Per germline, CDR1 LNHDA and CDR2 SQIVND (reference sequence). Combining the CDR3 with reference TRBV19 and TRBJ1-1 gives the whole variable domain DGGITQSPKYLFRKEGQNVTLSCEQNLNHDAMYWYRQDPGQGLRLIYYSQIVNDFQKGDIAEGYSVSREKKESFPLTVTSAQKNPTAFYLCASSMGWGRAMNTEAFFGQGTRLTVV.

The chain has TRBV19 and TRBJ1-5; D remains unclear. The V end was cut by 2 bases, the J end by 3 bases, with 11 bases between. The CDR3 length is 15 residues. Germline values: CDR1 LNHDA, CDR2 SQIVND (reference sequence). CDR3 in DNA: TGTGCCAGTAGTATAATTGCAGGATACAATCAGCCCCAGCATTTT. This encodes CASSIIAGYNQPQHF.

This chain joins TRBV5-1 and TRBJ2-5; 8 bases map to TRBD1. Germline V CDR1 and CDR2: SGHRS, YFSETQ. The CDR3 has 14 amino acids. V shed 2 bases and J 2 bases; nucleotides not matched to a gene: 2. CDR3 sequence reads: CASSLGTGQETQYF. CDR3 DNA sequence: TGCGCCAGCAGCTTAGGGACAGGTCAAGAGACCCAGTACTTC.

The chain uses TRBV28 and TRBJ1-6; D is possibly TRBD1 (5 bases). Germline CDR1 is MDHEN and CDR2 is SYDVKM. CDR3 length equals 15 residues. Trimming took 5 bases from V and 13 from J, leaving 21 bases between them. The CDR3 DNA is TGTGCCAGCAGTCCGCCGGGACGGAGGCTGGGGCCCCTCCACTTT. It encodes CASSPPGRRLGPLHF.

The chain recombines TRBV28 with TRBJ2-7; D is perhaps TRBD1 (6 bases). Trimming took 5 bases from V and 0 from J, leaving 17 bases between them. Germline assignment: CDR1 MDHEN and CDR2 SYDVKM. The CDR3 sequence is 16 residues long. The DNA of the CDR3 is TGTGCCAGCAGTCCACTAGGTAGGGGGAGCTCCTACGAGCAGTACTTC. Translation: CASSPLGRGSSYEQYF.

V and J are TRBV18 and TRBJ2-2, with 8 bases aligning to TRBD1. Germline lookup yields CDR1 KGHSH and CDR2 LQKENI. V lost 1 base and J lost 4; bases outside the gene matches: 5. There are 16 residues in the CDR3. CDR3 loop: CASSPLGQGSTGELFF. DNA for the CDR3: TGTGCCAGCTCACCACTCGGACAGGGAAGCACCGGGGAGCTGTTTTTT.

The V call is TRBV5-1, the J call TRBJ2-7; D unclear. V shed 3 bases and J shed 1 base, with 11 bases lying between them. Looked up from germline, CDR1 is SGHRS and CDR2 is YFSETQ. The CDR3 consists of 14 residues. The DNA for the CDR3 is TGCGCCAGCAGCTACCGGACCGATTCCTACGAGCAGTACTTC. It yields the protein CASSYRTDSYEQYF.

CDR3 in amino acids: CASSENPPFTDTQYF. The CDR3 DNA reads TGTGCCAGCAGTGAAAACCCACCTTTCACAGATACGCAGTATTTT. The V and J genes are TRBV2 and TRBJ2-3; D remains unclear. Trimming shortened V by 2 bases and J by 2 bases, and 11 bases separated the two germline ends. There are 15 residues in the CDR3. The germline V gene encodes CDR1 SNHLY and CDR2 FYNNEI.

CDR3 amino acids: CASAKTFSGSIETQYF. CDR3 DNA: TGTGCCAGCGCCAAAACTTTCAGCGGGAGTATTGAGACCCAGTACTTC. The V and J genes are TRBV18 and TRBJ2-5; TRBD2 matches 8 bases. The CDR3 runs 16 residues. Germline trimming cut 8 bases from V and 5 bases from J; bases unmatched to any gene: 16. The germline V gene has CDR1 KGHSH and CDR2 LQKENI.

The chain recombines TRBV7-9 with TRBJ2-7; maybe TRBD1 (6 bases). Germline V CDR1 and CDR2: SEHNR, FQNEAQ (reference sequence). This CDR3 has 17 residues. The germline V and J ends were trimmed by 6 bases and 4 bases, with 25 bases remaining between them. CDR3: CASSFNQGLRGIYEQYF. As DNA, the CDR3 is TGTGCCAGCAGTTTCAACCAGGGGTTACGAGGTATATACGAGCAGTACTTC.

This chain links TRBV29-1 with TRBJ2-7, with a tentative D call TRBD1 (6 bases). The CDR3 covers 16 residues. Germline V gives CDR1 SQVTM, CDR2 ANQGSEA. The V gene lost 3 bases and the J gene lost 2 bases, with 20 bases spanning the gap. The CDR3 coding sequence is TGCAGCGTTGAGTGGCATCACCCCGACAGGCCCTACGAGCAGTACTTC. This codes for CSVEWHHPDRPYEQYF.

The chain is built from TRBV2 and TRBJ2-7; unclear D gene. V dropped 1 base and J dropped 1 base, with 11 bases sitting between them. There are 15 residues in the CDR3. In germline, CDR1 is SNHLY, CDR2 FYNNEI. CDR3 amino acids: CASSEVGLQSYEQYF. CDR3 nucleotide sequence: TGTGCCAGCAGTGAAGTCGGGCTGCAGTCCTACGAGCAGTACTTC. Drawing the rest from reference TRBV2 and TRBJ2-7, the complete variable domain is EPEVTQTPSHQVTQMGQEVILRCVPISNHLYFYWYRQILGQKVEFLVSFYNNEISEKSEIFDDQFSVERPDGSNFTLKIRSTKLEDSAMYFCASSEVGLQSYEQYFGPGTRLTVT.

The chain links TRBV19 to TRBJ2-7; tentatively, D is TRBD1 (6 bases). The V and J ends lost 3 bases and 2 bases respectively, with 14 bases between them. This CDR3 has 15 residues. Germline V gene sequence: CDR1 LNHDA, CDR2 SQIVND (reference sequence). The CDR3 nucleotides are TGTGCCAGTAGTATCCGGACAGAGACGACCTACGAGCAGTACTTC. Translating it yields CASSIRTETTYEQYF.

V and J are TRBV3-1 (or the pseudogene TRBV3-2) and TRBJ1-4; possibly TRBD1 for D (5 bases). CDR3 size: 14 residues. V was shortened by 4 bases and J by 13 bases, with 19 bases between the two germline ends. From germline, CDR1 is LGHDT and CDR2 YNNKEL (reference sequence). CDR3 DNA: TGTGCCAGCAGCCCCAGGGCTGCCACATCGGGACTGTTTTTT. Its protein is CASSPRAATSGLFF.

This clone has only one observation. The chain is built from TRBV20-1 and TRBJ2-2; 8 nucleotides agree with TRBD2. J gave up 3 bases and V 3 bases, and 6 bases lay outside the gene matches. The CDR3 contains 15 residues. CDR1 DFQATT and CDR2 SNEGSKA come from the germline V gene (reference sequence). This CDR3 reads CSASAGGAYTGELFF. CDR3 sequence (DNA): TGCAGTGCTAGTGCCGGGGGGGCCTACACCGGGGAGCTGTTTTTT.

This chain connects TRBV24-1 to TRBJ2-6; 7 bases fit TRBD2. Germline V gene lookup returns CDR1 KGHDR and CDR2 SFDVKD. This CDR3 has 15 residues. J lost 0 bases, V lost 9 bases, and 4 bases had no gene match. CDR3 nucleotide sequence: TGTGCCACCGGGGAGGGAAACTCTGGGGCCAACGTCCTGACTTTC. The encoded protein is CATGEGNSGANVLTF.

V and J are TRBV12-3 or TRBV12-4 and TRBJ1-5; D call uncertain. The CDR3 length is 13 residues. The V gene lost 7 bases and the J gene lost 4 bases, with 11 bases spanning the gap. The CDR3 spells CASKGAWNQPQHF. The CDR3 DNA follows: TGTGCCAGCAAAGGTGCTTGGAATCAGCCCCAGCATTTT.

The V gene is TRBV19, the J gene TRBJ1-5; 9 bases are a match to TRBD1. The germline CDR1 and CDR2 sequences are LNHDA and SQIVND (reference sequence). Germline trimming cut 0 bases from V and 2 bases from J; bases unmatched to any gene: 5. The CDR3 totals 17 residues. CDR3 region: CASSIDFWTGGNQPQHF. The CDR3, as DNA: TGTGCCAGTAGTATAGATTTTTGGACAGGGGGCAATCAGCCCCAGCATTTT. The entire variable domain, with the rest obtained from reference TRBV19 and TRBJ1-5, is as follows: DGGITQSPKYLFRKEGQNVTLSCEQNLNHDAMYWYRQDPGQGLRLIYYSQIVNDFQKGDIAEGYSVSREKKESFPLTVTSAQKNPTAFYLCASSIDFWTGGNQPQHFGDGTRLSIL.

This sequence joins TRBV4-2 and TRBJ2-7; 11 nucleotides match TRBD1. V trimming: 3 bases; J trimming: 6 bases; junction bases outside the gene matches: 7. The CDR3 runs 15 residues. CDR1 and CDR2 (germline): LGHNA, YNFKEQ. The CDR3 DNA reads as TGTGCCAGCAGCCATGGGATTGGACAGGGGGCCGAGCAGTACTTC. This encodes CASSHGIGQGAEQYF.

This sequence joins TRBV6-5 and TRBJ2-7, with D uncertain. In germline, CDR1 is MNHEY, CDR2 SVGAGI. The CDR3 runs 11 residues. V gave up 7 bases and J gave up 2 bases, with 6 bases separating them. This CDR3 reads CASTLTYEQYF. The CDR3 DNA follows: TGTGCCAGCACCCTCACCTACGAGCAGTACTTC.

The rearrangement joins TRBV15 to TRBJ2-7; 7 nucleotides agree with TRBD1. V trimming: 1 base; J trimming: 5 bases; junction bases outside the gene matches: 14. The CDR3 is 17 amino acids. Per the germline V gene, CDR1 is LNHNV and CDR2 is YYDKDF (reference sequence). DNA of the CDR3: TGTGCCACCAGCAGAGGGTCCAGGGGACAGTCTATCCACGAGCAGTACTTC. Translated: CATSRGSRGQSIHEQYF.

The chain links TRBV7-8 to TRBJ2-7; 8 nucleotides match TRBD1. V shed 7 bases and J 3 bases; nucleotides not matched to a gene: 8. Germline-derived CDR1 and CDR2 are SGHVS and FQNEAQ. CDR3 length equals 14 residues. As DNA, the CDR3 is TGTGCCAGCAACTACCGGGACAGGAACTACGAGCAGTACTTC. Encoded protein: CASNYRDRNYEQYF.

The chain joins TRBV4-2 to TRBJ2-7; TRBD1 matches 10 bases. This CDR3 contains 18 residues. Looked up from germline, CDR1 is LGHNA and CDR2 is YNFKEQ. The junction had 9 bases not matched to a gene; V was cut back by 0 bases and J by 1 base. The CDR3 here is CASSQDGTGQGISYEQYF. CDR3 sequence (DNA): TGTGCCAGCAGCCAAGATGGGACGGGACAGGGGATTTCCTACGAGCAGTACTTC.

This clone was seen once. CDR3 in amino acids: CASSQEDSRGYTF. The CDR3 region has the DNA TGTGCCAGCAGCCAGGAGGACAGCCGTGGCTACACCTTC. The J gene is TRBJ1-2, the V gene TRBV14; possible D gene TRBD1, 6 bases. V gave up 3 bases and J gave up 7 bases, with 12 bases separating them. The CDR3 extends over 13 amino acids. Germline V CDR1 and CDR2: SGHDN, FVKESK.

CDR3 sequence: CASSLGGRAEAFF. CDR3 nucleotide sequence: TGTGCCAGCAGCTTAGGGGGTCGGGCTGAAGCTTTCTTT. The chain couples TRBV13 to TRBJ1-1; D is uncertain. This CDR3 has 13 residues. Germline V gene data show CDR1 as PRHDT and CDR2 as FYEKMQ (reference sequence). Trimming left V 0 bases short and J 6 bases short, with 8 bases between. Full variable domain (outside the CDR3, taken from reference TRBV13 and TRBJ1-1): AAGVIQSPRHLIKEKRETATLKCYPIPRHDTVYWYQQGPGQDPQFLISFYEKMQSDKGSIPDRFSAQQFSDYHSELNMSSLELGDSALYFCASSLGGRAEAFFGQGTRLTVV.